These T cell receptor beta chains were read from a single sample in a study of CD8 T cells in Susac syndrome. In TCRdb, the immunoSEQ multiplex PCR reads were re-called with MiXCR into one record per CDR3 protein. The sample yields 180,000 or so distinct CDR3 sequences, approximately 96% seen once. Sequencing was done on a sample of CD4+ T cells from PBMCs. All receptors come from a human donor in good health. Both conserved end residues are part of each CDR3. D genes are given only for firm matches. Only some rows state a clone size, as once, few, many or a class for expanded clones.

CDR3nt: TGCAGCGAAAAACGGGGACTTTCTAGCACAGATACGCAGTATTTT; CDR3aa: CSEKRGLSSTDTQYF; j_gene: TRBJ2-3; len: 15; abundance: -; v_gene: TRBV20-1; d_gene: -
CDR3nt: TGTGCCAGCAGCCAAGGTACCCGTTTTGGCACTGAAGCTTTCTTT; CDR3aa: CASSQGTRFGTEAFF; j_gene: TRBJ1-1; len: 15; abundance: -; v_gene: TRBV3-1; d_gene: -
CDR3nt: TGTGCAAGTCGCTCCAGAGGCGGGACTAGCGGATCCCTGAGGTACTTC; CDR3aa: CASRSRGGTSGSLRYF; j_gene: TRBJ2-7; len: 16; abundance: -; v_gene: TRBV12-2; d_gene: -
CDR3nt: TGCAGCGTCGCCGAGGGCGCGTTGGGAGATACGCAGTATTTT; CDR3aa: CSVAEGALGDTQYF; j_gene: TRBJ2-3; len: 14; abundance: -; v_gene: TRBV29-1; d_gene: -
CDR3nt: TGTGCCAGCAGCCAAACGAGGGAAGCTTTCTTT; CDR3aa: CASSQTREAFF; j_gene: TRBJ1-1; len: 11; abundance: -; v_gene: TRBV3-1; d_gene: -
CDR3nt: TGTGCCTGGAGTGTTGAGGGGGCGAAGGGGGCCAACGTCCTGACTTTC; CDR3aa: CAWSVEGAKGANVLTF; j_gene: TRBJ2-6; len: 16; abundance: -; v_gene: TRBV30; d_gene: TRBD1
CDR3nt: TGTGCCAGCAGGCCTGACAGCCCTCCCGTCCTGACTTTC; CDR3aa: CASRPDSPPVLTF; j_gene: TRBJ2-6; len: 13; abundance: -; v_gene: TRBV12-3/TRBV12-4; d_gene: -
CDR3nt: TGTGCCAGCAGATCCCCGACGGGTGAGCAGTACTTC; CDR3aa: CASRSPTGEQYF; j_gene: TRBJ2-7; len: 12; abundance: -; v_gene: TRBV12-3/TRBV12-4; d_gene: -
CDR3nt: TGCAGCGTTGTAGAATTCCAAGAGACCCAGTACTTC; CDR3aa: CSVVEFQETQYF; j_gene: TRBJ2-5; len: 12; abundance: once; v_gene: TRBV29-1; d_gene: -
CDR3nt: TGCGCCAGCAGCCAAGAGTGGCGGAGCTACGAGCAGTACTTC; CDR3aa: CASSQEWRSYEQYF; j_gene: TRBJ2-7; len: 14; abundance: -; v_gene: TRBV4-3; d_gene: -
CDR3nt: TGCAGCGTTTGGGGGGGCGGCAGGGGATACGAAAATGAGCAGTTCTTC; CDR3aa: CSVWGGGRGYENEQFF; j_gene: TRBJ2-1; len: 16; abundance: once; v_gene: TRBV29-1; d_gene: -
CDR3nt: TGCAGCGTTGAAGATTATCTGACGGCTGAAGTTTTCTTT; CDR3aa: CSVEDYLTAEVFF; j_gene: TRBJ1-1; len: 13; abundance: -; v_gene: TRBV29-1; d_gene: -
CDR3nt: TGTGCCTGGAGTGTTAGCCCCTTGAACACTGAAGCTTTCTTT; CDR3aa: CAWSVSPLNTEAFF; j_gene: TRBJ1-1; len: 14; abundance: -; v_gene: TRBV30; d_gene: -
CDR3nt: TGCAGTGCTAGACAAGACAGGGGGGCTGAAGCTTTCTTT; CDR3aa: CSARQDRGAEAFF; j_gene: TRBJ1-1; len: 13; abundance: -; v_gene: TRBV20-1; d_gene: TRBD1
CDR3nt: TGCGCCAGCAGCCAAGGTGACATAGGTGGCTACACCTTC; CDR3aa: CASSQGDIGGYTF; j_gene: TRBJ1-2; len: 13; abundance: -; v_gene: TRBV4-3; d_gene: -
CDR3nt: TGTGCCAGCAGGTCCACCGGGGAGCTGTTTTTT; CDR3aa: CASRSTGELFF; j_gene: TRBJ2-2; len: 11; abundance: -; v_gene: TRBV25-1; d_gene: -
CDR3nt: TGCGCCAGCAGGGTGCAATCTTGGGGATCTGGGGAGCAGTACTTC; CDR3aa: CASRVQSWGSGEQYF; j_gene: TRBJ2-7; len: 15; abundance: -; v_gene: TRBV5-1; d_gene: -
CDR3nt: TGTGCCAGCAGTTTGGAAGGGTTCAGCGAGCAGTACTTC; CDR3aa: CASSLEGFSEQYF; j_gene: TRBJ2-7; len: 13; abundance: -; v_gene: TRBV27; d_gene: -
CDR3nt: TGTGCCAGCAGTAACGGACGAACGCAGCCCCAGCATTTT; CDR3aa: CASSNGRTQPQHF; j_gene: TRBJ1-5; len: 13; abundance: -; v_gene: TRBV6-5; d_gene: -
CDR3nt: TGTGCCAGCAGTGGCTACACAGATACGCAGTATTTT; CDR3aa: CASSGYTDTQYF; j_gene: TRBJ2-3; len: 12; abundance: -; v_gene: TRBV2; d_gene: -
CDR3nt: TGTGCCAGCAGGACGACTAACTATGGCTACACCTTC; CDR3aa: CASRTTNYGYTF; j_gene: TRBJ1-2; len: 12; abundance: -; v_gene: TRBV12-3/TRBV12-4; d_gene: -
CDR3nt: TGCAGTGCACAGGACAGGGCCGAGCAGTACTTC; CDR3aa: CSAQDRAEQYF; j_gene: TRBJ2-7; len: 11; abundance: -; v_gene: TRBV20-1; d_gene: TRBD1
CDR3nt: TGCAGCGTTCGCAGGGCCCTCGAGGGAGAGCAGTACTTC; CDR3aa: CSVRRALEGEQYF; j_gene: TRBJ2-7; len: 13; abundance: -; v_gene: TRBV29-1; d_gene: -
CDR3nt: TGCAGCGCTCCCACAGGGGATCTTACAGATACGCAGTATTTT; CDR3aa: CSAPTGDLTDTQYF; j_gene: TRBJ2-3; len: 14; abundance: -; v_gene: TRBV29-1; d_gene: TRBD1